Listed below are T cell receptor beta chains from one sample, sequenced in a study of CD8+ T cells in alopecia areata. The data were produced by immunoSEQ multiplex PCR, yet TCRdb's version contains in-frame clones alone and is incomplete. The profile shows approximately 210,000 clones, approximately 70% of them singletons. Sequenced here: CD4+ T cells sorted from blood, sampled between weeks 43 and 45, from a patient treated with tofacitinib. These receptors were obtained from a human donor with alopecia areata. CDR3s include the opening cysteine and the closing phenylalanine or tryptophan. The order of the fields is clone size, D gene, J gene, V gene, CDR3 protein, CDR3 DNA. The D gene is left open where the match is weak. The listing skips clone size in some rows; elsewhere it reads once, few, many or a size class.

size: .
D: TRBD1
J: TRBJ1-6
V: TRBV7-6
CDR3: CASSPGTGDSPLHF
DNA: TGTGCCAGCAGCCCCGGGACAGGGGATTCACCCCTCCACTTT

size: .
D: .
J: TRBJ2-7
V: TRBV29-1
CDR3: CSVAASSYEQYF
DNA: TGCAGCGTTGCCGCGAGCTCCTACGAGCAGTACTTC

size: .
D: TRBD2
J: TRBJ2-3
V: TRBV9
CDR3: CASSVELAGTDTQYF
DNA: TGTGCCAGCAGCGTAGAACTAGCGGGGACAGATACGCAGTATTTT

size: few
D: TRBD1
J: TRBJ1-6
V: TRBV5-6
CDR3: CASSLWQGASNSPLHF
DNA: TGTGCCAGCAGCTTGTGGCAGGGGGCTTCTAATTCACCCCTCCACTTT

size: .
D: .
J: TRBJ1-2
V: TRBV5-4
CDR3: CASMGGADRSLYGYTF
DNA: TGTGCCAGCATGGGAGGCGCAGACCGGAGTCTCTATGGCTACACCTTC

size: .
D: .
J: TRBJ1-2
V: TRBV28
CDR3: CASSPGQFNYGYTF
DNA: TGTGCCAGCAGTCCTGGACAGTTTAACTATGGCTACACCTTC

size: .
D: .
J: TRBJ1-5
V: TRBV19
CDR3: CASSIMRDQPQHF
DNA: TGTGCCAGTAGTATTATGAGGGATCAGCCCCAGCATTTT

size: .
D: TRBD1
J: TRBJ1-1
V: TRBV30
CDR3: CASRTGRNTEAFF
DNA: TGTGCCTCACGGACAGGGAGGAACACTGAAGCTTTCTTT

size: .
D: .
J: TRBJ2-7
V: TRBV15
CDR3: CATSRVGGPPQEQYF
DNA: TGTGCCACCAGCAGAGTTGGAGGGCCCCCCCAGGAGCAGTACTTC

size: .
D: .
J: TRBJ2-1
V: TRBV6-5
CDR3: CASSYVGEQFF
DNA: TGTGCCAGCAGTTACGTCGGGGAACAGTTCTTC

size: many
D: .
J: TRBJ2-5
V: TRBV10-3
CDR3: CATPPEETQYF
DNA: TGTGCCACCCCCCCGGAAGAGACCCAGTACTTC

size: few
D: TRBD1
J: TRBJ1-5
V: TRBV5-1
CDR3: CASSFTGGENQPQHF
DNA: TGCGCCAGCAGTTTTACAGGGGGTGAGAATCAGCCCCAGCATTTT

size: .
D: TRBD1
J: TRBJ1-1
V: TRBV15
CDR3: CATSRGTGGTEAFF
DNA: TGTGCCACCAGCAGAGGGACAGGGGGCACTGAAGCTTTCTTT

size: .
D: .
J: TRBJ1-1
V: TRBV5-1
CDR3: CASSYAGQMNTEAFF
DNA: TGCGCCAGCAGCTACGCAGGACAGATGAACACTGAAGCTTTCTTT

size: .
D: .
J: TRBJ1-5
V: TRBV29-1
CDR3: CSVADKNQPQHF
DNA: TGCAGCGTTGCGGACAAGAATCAGCCCCAGCATTTT

size: .
D: .
J: TRBJ2-3
V: TRBV10-3
CDR3: CAISRSLNGDTQYF
DNA: TGTGCCATCAGCCGATCCCTAAATGGAGATACGCAGTATTTT

size: .
D: .
J: TRBJ2-7
V: TRBV29-1
CDR3: CSVEKYGHDYEQYF
DNA: TGCAGCGTTGAGAAGTACGGACACGACTACGAGCAGTACTTC